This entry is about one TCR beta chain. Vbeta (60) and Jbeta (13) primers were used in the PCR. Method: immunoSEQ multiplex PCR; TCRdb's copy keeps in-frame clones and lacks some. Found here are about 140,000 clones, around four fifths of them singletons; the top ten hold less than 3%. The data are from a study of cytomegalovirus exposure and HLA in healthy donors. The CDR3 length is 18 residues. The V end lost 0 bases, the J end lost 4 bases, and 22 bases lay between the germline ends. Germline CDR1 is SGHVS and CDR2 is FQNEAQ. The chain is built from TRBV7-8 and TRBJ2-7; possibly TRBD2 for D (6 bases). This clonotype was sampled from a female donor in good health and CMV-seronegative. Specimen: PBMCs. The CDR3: CASSLAPTSSPHLYEQYF. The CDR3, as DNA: TGTGCCAGCAGCTTAGCCCCAACTAGCTCTCCACACCTATACGAGCAGTACTTC.